The sequence of this T cell receptor (beta chain) was determined in a study of cytomegalovirus exposure and HLA in healthy donors. Germline V CDR1 and CDR2: LNHDA, SQIVND (reference sequence). Trimming took off 4 bases at V and 7 bases at J, with 14 bases between the two ends. The CDR3 has 14 residues. About this clone: Its antigen is currently unknown.

The PCR used 60 Vbeta and 13 Jbeta primers. As handled by the study authors: Later, tens of millions of unique TCR beta chains were counted in an analysis, and 10 million to 12 million of them were shared. Here immunoSEQ multiplex PCR was the method, and the copy in TCRdb shows in-frame clones only, minus some. The DNA gave D and trimming, while V, J and clone size come from that table. The table shows approximately 160,000 clones, with 70% to 90% occurring only once. Overall study results and limits: Using the classifier, cytomegalovirus status was reportedly diagnosed with high specificity and sensitivity. TCR beta sequences numbering 15,000 to 20,000 were associated with HLA alleles at 0.05 false discovery rate in a later analysis.

This clonotype originated in a woman in her late teens or twenties in good health and CMV-seronegative. The specimen was PBMCs. The chain has TRBV19 and TRBJ2-1, with a weak D call TRBD2 (6 bases). The CDR3 here is CASSNPGGKNEQFF. CDR3 nucleotides: TGTGCCAGTAGTAACCCAGGCGGGAAAAATGAGCAGTTCTTC.